This T cell receptor (beta chain) was sequenced in a study of blood T cell repertoires in COVID-19. Sequencing used immunoSEQ multiplex PCR; TCRdb keeps in-frame clones, though not all of them. The table records 75,000 to 100,000 clones, 80% to 90% of them present only once. The CDR3 is 13 amino acids. Per the germline V gene, CDR1 is MRHNA and CDR2 is SNTAGT. J gave up 3 bases and V 4 bases, and 2 bases lay outside the gene matches. This TCR was sampled from an elderly woman with acute or convalescent COVID-19. The gene calls are TRBV6-4 and TRBJ1-1; 7 bases match TRBD1. The sample consisted of peripheral blood. DNA for the CDR3: TGTGCCAGCAGTGCCACAGGGGACACTGAAGCTTTCTTT. Encoded protein: CASSATGDTEAFF.